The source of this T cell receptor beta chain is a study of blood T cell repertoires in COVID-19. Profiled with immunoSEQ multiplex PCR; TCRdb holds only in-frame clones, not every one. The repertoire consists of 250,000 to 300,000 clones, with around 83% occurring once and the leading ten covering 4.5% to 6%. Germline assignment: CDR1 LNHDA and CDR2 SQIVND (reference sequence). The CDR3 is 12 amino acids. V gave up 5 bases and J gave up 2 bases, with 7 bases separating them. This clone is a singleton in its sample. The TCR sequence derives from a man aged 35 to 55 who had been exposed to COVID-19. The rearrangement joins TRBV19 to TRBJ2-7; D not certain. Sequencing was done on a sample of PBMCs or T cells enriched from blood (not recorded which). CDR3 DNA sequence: TGTGCCAGTAGTGACTCACCCTACGAGCAGTACTTC. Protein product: CASSDSPYEQYF.